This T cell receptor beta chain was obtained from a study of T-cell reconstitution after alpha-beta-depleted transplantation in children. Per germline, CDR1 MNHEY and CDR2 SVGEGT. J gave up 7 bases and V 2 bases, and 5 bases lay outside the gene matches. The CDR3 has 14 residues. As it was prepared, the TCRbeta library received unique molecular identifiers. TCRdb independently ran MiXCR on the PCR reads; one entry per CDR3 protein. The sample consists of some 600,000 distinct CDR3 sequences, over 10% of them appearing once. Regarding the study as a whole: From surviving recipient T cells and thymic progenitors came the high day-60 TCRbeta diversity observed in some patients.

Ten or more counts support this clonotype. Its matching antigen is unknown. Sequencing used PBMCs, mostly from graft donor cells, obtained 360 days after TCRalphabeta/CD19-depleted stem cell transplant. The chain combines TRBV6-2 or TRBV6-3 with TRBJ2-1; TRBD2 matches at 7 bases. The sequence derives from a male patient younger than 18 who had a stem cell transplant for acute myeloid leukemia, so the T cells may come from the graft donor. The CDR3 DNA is TGTGCCAGCAGTTACGGGCGGGAGAGGAATGAGCAGTTCTTC. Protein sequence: CASSYGRERNEQFF.